A selection of T cell receptor beta chains follows, all from one sample in a study of blood T cells in healthy people across ages. TCRdb recomputed calls from the 5' RACE reads with MiXCR, one row per CDR3 protein. The sample has around 820,000 distinct CDR3 sequences; roughly 25% are singletons. These data were also filed under a second study, of T cells of mothers and their children.

Sequenced input: blood. The receptors derive from a boy aged 5 to 17 in good health. CDR3s include the opening cysteine and the closing phenylalanine or tryptophan. A D gene is named only where the DNA matches it firmly. Where a row states a size, it is once, few, many or the class of an expanded clone; other rows omit it.

cdr3_aa: CASSIQGLPQETQYF; cdr3_nt: TGTGCCAGCAGTATACAGGGTTTACCTCAAGAGACCCAGTACTTC; clone_size: few; j_call: TRBJ2-5; v_call: TRBV2; d_call: -
cdr3_aa: CSATRDANTEAFF; cdr3_nt: TGCAGTGCTACCCGGGACGCGAACACTGAAGCTTTCTTT; clone_size: -; j_call: TRBJ1-1; v_call: TRBV20-1; d_call: -
cdr3_aa: CSALPSGLVYNEQFF; cdr3_nt: TGCAGTGCCCTTCCCTCGGGACTAGTCTACAATGAGCAGTTCTTC; clone_size: few; j_call: TRBJ2-1; v_call: TRBV20-1; d_call: TRBD2
cdr3_aa: CASSPSPLTFQETQYF; cdr3_nt: TGTGCCAGCTCACCCTCGCCTCTAACCTTCCAAGAGACCCAGTACTTC; clone_size: -; j_call: TRBJ2-5; v_call: TRBV18; d_call: -
cdr3_aa: CASSQQGGTGELFF; cdr3_nt: TGCGCCAGCAGCCAGCAGGGGGGCACCGGGGAGCTGTTTTTT; clone_size: -; j_call: TRBJ2-2; v_call: TRBV4-1; d_call: -
cdr3_aa: CASSNGADYNEQFF; cdr3_nt: TGCGCCAGCAGCAACGGGGCGGATTACAATGAGCAGTTCTTC; clone_size: few; j_call: TRBJ2-1; v_call: TRBV5-1; d_call: -
cdr3_aa: CASSLTAVNEQYF; cdr3_nt: TGTGCCAGCAGTTTAACTGCTGTCAACGAGCAGTACTTC; clone_size: once; j_call: TRBJ2-7; v_call: TRBV27; d_call: -
cdr3_aa: CSATLTRGQQETQYF; cdr3_nt: TGCAGTGCTACCTTAACCCGGGGACAGCAAGAGACCCAGTACTTC; clone_size: -; j_call: TRBJ2-5; v_call: TRBV20-1; d_call: TRBD1
cdr3_aa: CATADTLRLFF; cdr3_nt: TGTGCCACCGCGGACACCCTCCGACTGTTTTTT; clone_size: few; j_call: TRBJ1-4; v_call: TRBV28; d_call: -
cdr3_aa: CATSDFWLGELFF; cdr3_nt: TGTGCCACCAGTGATTTCTGGCTCGGGGAGCTGTTTTTT; clone_size: -; j_call: TRBJ2-2; v_call: TRBV24-1; d_call: -
cdr3_aa: CASSEIRGAKNIQYF; cdr3_nt: TGTGCCAGCAGTGAGATCAGGGGAGCCAAAAACATTCAGTACTTC; clone_size: -; j_call: TRBJ2-4; v_call: TRBV2; d_call: -
cdr3_aa: CASSFETDNYGYTF; cdr3_nt: TGCGCCAGCAGCTTCGAGACAGATAACTATGGCTACACCTTC; clone_size: few; j_call: TRBJ1-2; v_call: TRBV5-1; d_call: -
cdr3_aa: CASSRDRGRRGTEAFF; cdr3_nt: TGTGCCAGCAGTCGCGACAGGGGTCGCCGTGGCACTGAAGCTTTCTTT; clone_size: -; j_call: TRBJ1-1; v_call: TRBV6-2/TRBV6-3; d_call: TRBD1
cdr3_aa: CASSPAGGLRETQYF; cdr3_nt: TGTGCTAGCAGCCCCGCGGGGGGCCTCCGAGAGACCCAGTACTTC; clone_size: -; j_call: TRBJ2-5; v_call: TRBV7-7; d_call: TRBD2
cdr3_aa: CASSPQGPSTDTQYF; cdr3_nt: TGTGCCAGCTCACCCCAGGGACCTAGCACAGATACGCAGTATTTT; clone_size: -; j_call: TRBJ2-3; v_call: TRBV18; d_call: -
cdr3_aa: CASSSWVVGVETQYF; cdr3_nt: TGTGCCAGCAGTTCGTGGGTCGTCGGGGTGGAGACCCAGTACTTC; clone_size: few; j_call: TRBJ2-5; v_call: TRBV27; d_call: -
cdr3_aa: CASSDRTNYGYTF; cdr3_nt: TGTGCCAGCTCGGATCGGACAAACTATGGCTACACCTTC; clone_size: few; j_call: TRBJ1-2; v_call: TRBV7-8; d_call: -
cdr3_aa: CASSGRDRSTDTQYF; cdr3_nt: TGCGCCAGCAGCGGCCGGGACAGATCTACAGATACGCAGTATTTT; clone_size: many; j_call: TRBJ2-3; v_call: TRBV5-1; d_call: TRBD1